The rows below give T cell receptor beta chains drawn from one sample of a study of Ad26.COV2.S vaccination and SARS-CoV-2 variants. The protocol was immunoSEQ multiplex PCR, while the TCRdb copy is restricted to in-frame clones and leaves out a portion. The sample shows fewer than 800,000 clones, roughly 90% of them seen only once. Sequences were derived from peripheral blood, sampled in a trial of Ad26.COV2.S vaccine versus placebo. The receptors shown here come from a person between 18 and 60 years old who received the Ad26.COV2.S COVID-19 vaccine or a placebo. Both conserved end residues are part of each CDR3.

j_gene: TRBJ2-5; v_gene: TRBV6-5; CDR3aa: CASSIAGEQETQYF
j_gene: TRBJ1-4; v_gene: TRBV6-5; CDR3aa: CASSYSTGIEKLFF
j_gene: TRBJ1-1; v_gene: TRBV13; CDR3aa: CASRTGTLNTEAFF
j_gene: TRBJ1-1; v_gene: TRBV6-5; CDR3aa: CASKGRRDTEAFF
j_gene: TRBJ2-2; v_gene: TRBV9; CDR3aa: CASSVAGTSGRRDTGELFF
j_gene: TRBJ2-3; v_gene: TRBV7-8; CDR3aa: CASSLAQEYTQYF
j_gene: TRBJ1-1; v_gene: TRBV30; CDR3aa: CAWRAGYGTEAFF
j_gene: TRBJ2-1; v_gene: TRBV27; CDR3aa: CASSLWAAYNEQFF
j_gene: TRBJ2-1; v_gene: TRBV7-8; CDR3aa: CASSSKSLLADLSSYNEQFF
j_gene: TRBJ2-7; v_gene: TRBV3-1/TRBV3-2; CDR3aa: CASSRKGLAYEQYF
j_gene: TRBJ2-7; v_gene: TRBV2; CDR3aa: CASSVHRDRGYEQYF
j_gene: TRBJ1-1; v_gene: TRBV2; CDR3aa: CASNPGDTEAFF
j_gene: TRBJ2-3; v_gene: TRBV7-9; CDR3aa: CASSSRTSGVSSTDTQYF
j_gene: TRBJ1-1; v_gene: TRBV5-5; CDR3aa: CASSLDFLSSMNTEAFF
j_gene: TRBJ2-3; v_gene: TRBV19; CDR3aa: CASSIAGGDTQYF
j_gene: TRBJ1-4; v_gene: TRBV7-9; CDR3aa: CASSQQGLVEKLFF
j_gene: TRBJ2-3; v_gene: TRBV6-2/TRBV6-3; CDR3aa: CASSFLRQGDTDTQYF
j_gene: TRBJ1-5; v_gene: TRBV29-1; CDR3aa: CSVARDRNQPQHF
j_gene: TRBJ2-2; v_gene: TRBV7-6; CDR3aa: CASSFGFTGELFF
j_gene: TRBJ2-1; v_gene: TRBV5-4; CDR3aa: CASSQVIAGEDNEQFF
j_gene: TRBJ1-3; v_gene: TRBV29-1; CDR3aa: CSAGERAGNTIYF
j_gene: TRBJ2-7; v_gene: TRBV9; CDR3aa: CASSVGGQGTNEQYF
j_gene: TRBJ1-2; v_gene: TRBV4-2; CDR3aa: CASSQDRGQGYYGYTF
j_gene: TRBJ1-4; v_gene: TRBV27; CDR3aa: CASSLRFRGGELFF
j_gene: TRBJ1-4; v_gene: TRBV7-9; CDR3aa: CASSLGTGTNEKLFF
j_gene: TRBJ2-3; v_gene: TRBV7-9; CDR3aa: CASSFLAGVGDTQYF
j_gene: TRBJ2-1; v_gene: TRBV18; CDR3aa: CASSLRAGRGGAGNEQFF
j_gene: TRBJ2-3; v_gene: TRBV2; CDR3aa: CASSDGRAADTQYF
j_gene: TRBJ2-5; v_gene: TRBV5-8; CDR3aa: CASSSGTSGKETQYF
j_gene: TRBJ2-5; v_gene: TRBV6-2/TRBV6-3; CDR3aa: CASSTTGTGPETQYF
j_gene: TRBJ1-3; v_gene: TRBV5-4; CDR3aa: CASSPGTSSGNTIYF
j_gene: TRBJ2-1; v_gene: TRBV3-1/TRBV3-2; CDR3aa: CASSPGAERNEQFF
j_gene: TRBJ2-6; v_gene: TRBV7-9; CDR3aa: CASSPAGSGANVLTF
j_gene: TRBJ2-2; v_gene: TRBV6-4; CDR3aa: CASSSPLTGELFF
j_gene: TRBJ2-1; v_gene: TRBV2; CDR3aa: CASSEEGRGEQFF
j_gene: TRBJ2-1; v_gene: TRBV7-2; CDR3aa: CASSSGDYNEQFF
j_gene: TRBJ2-3; v_gene: TRBV18; CDR3aa: CASSPGEDFRQYF
j_gene: TRBJ2-1; v_gene: TRBV27; CDR3aa: CASSPRLAGVTPPYNEQFF
j_gene: TRBJ1-1; v_gene: TRBV5-8; CDR3aa: CASSQRGMNTEAFF
j_gene: TRBJ1-5; v_gene: TRBV6-1; CDR3aa: CASSEVQSNQPQHF
j_gene: TRBJ2-7; v_gene: TRBV9; CDR3aa: CASSVVPGTSDEQYF
j_gene: TRBJ1-5; v_gene: TRBV27; CDR3aa: CASSFSGTPNQPQHF
j_gene: TRBJ2-3; v_gene: TRBV27; CDR3aa: CASSLGGTDTQYF
j_gene: TRBJ2-1; v_gene: TRBV10-2; CDR3aa: CATGTSGALGEQFF
j_gene: TRBJ1-5; v_gene: TRBV7-2; CDR3aa: CASSLEILQPQHF
j_gene: TRBJ1-1; v_gene: TRBV7-8; CDR3aa: CASSLVRTGGRGDTEAFF
j_gene: TRBJ2-7; v_gene: TRBV6-5; CDR3aa: CASKGGTGTEQYF
j_gene: TRBJ1-4; v_gene: TRBV6-5; CDR3aa: CASRDTPTNEKLFF
j_gene: TRBJ2-2; v_gene: TRBV7-9; CDR3aa: CASSLVGGNHGELFF
j_gene: TRBJ1-2; v_gene: TRBV5-4; CDR3aa: CASSLDVTLWDGYTF
j_gene: TRBJ1-2; v_gene: TRBV4-1; CDR3aa: CASSLLTGQGSNYGYTF
j_gene: TRBJ2-5; v_gene: TRBV3-1/TRBV3-2; CDR3aa: CASSQSFHEPGGRQETQYF
j_gene: TRBJ1-2; v_gene: TRBV30; CDR3aa: CAWSVWGRTNYGYTF
j_gene: TRBJ1-6; v_gene: TRBV2; CDR3aa: CASQSSYNSPLHF
j_gene: TRBJ2-5; v_gene: TRBV5-4; CDR3aa: CASSLGGTSGRAETQYF